This TCR beta chain was sequenced for a study of blood T cell repertoires in COVID-19. Study-level background: Acute and convalescent COVID-19 samples came from the United States, Italy and Spain. PBMCs, B-cell-depleted T cells, or T cells were the source of the cDNA or gDNA that made up the material.

As originally analysed: Estimates of nucleated cell counts were drawn from the amplification of reference gene primers. TCRdb keeps only in-frame clones here, not all; method: immunoSEQ multiplex PCR. V and J calls plus clone size are reproduced from that table; the DNA served to infer D and trimming. The sample includes under 200,000 clones, around four fifths of them seen just once. V was pared by 0 bases and J by 2 bases, with 5 bases of the junction left unmatched. The V gene's germline CDR1 is SGHNT and CDR2 YYREEE (reference sequence). The CDR3 has 16 amino acids. The sample taken for sequencing was peripheral blood. The source of this sequence is a man in his 70s who had recovered from COVID-19. This rearrangement joins TRBV5-4 to TRBJ2-7; the match to TRBD2 covers 10 bases. This CDR3 is CASSLDSGLAAYEQYF. DNA of the CDR3: TGTGCCAGCAGCTTGGATAGCGGACTAGCGGCCTACGAGCAGTACTTC.